The following is a T cell receptor (beta chain) sequence with its context. Its matching antigen is unknown. The CDR3 runs to 15 residues. The germline V gene encodes CDR1 SEHNR and CDR2 FQNEAQ (reference sequence). With 3 bases clipped from V and 3 bases from J, the junction kept 5 bases outside the gene matches. Method: immunoSEQ multiplex PCR; TCRdb's copy keeps in-frame clones and lacks some. The data hold roughly 59,000 clones, with 95% observed a single time. The data derive from a study of cytomegalovirus exposure and HLA in healthy donors. Study-level background: It was reported in a later analysis that the same platform had been used for the roughly 130 validation repertoires as for the 550 to 700 first-cohort repertoires. General study results and limits: Subsequent analysis showed first-cohort TCR clusters tending to co-occur in some 120 validation repertoires. According to the study, roughly 160 TCR beta chains were cytomegalovirus-associated. It was reportedly the case that the classifier diagnosed cytomegalovirus status with high specificity and sensitivity.

The J gene is TRBJ1-1, the V gene TRBV7-9; 9 bases map to TRBD1. The TCR comes from a young woman in good health and CMV-seropositive. Specimen: PBMCs. In DNA, the CDR3 is TGTGCCAGCAGCTTCGGGGACAGGGCCTACACTGAAGCTTTCTTT. It codes for CASSFGDRAYTEAFF.